This T cell receptor beta chain was sequenced during a study of T cell changes during pregnancy in multiple sclerosis. The CDR3 loop spans 16 amino acids. V gave up 6 bases and J gave up 0 bases, with 17 bases separating them. Germline V gene data show CDR1 as ENHRY and CDR2 as SYGVKD. Profiled with immunoSEQ multiplex PCR; TCRdb holds only in-frame clones, not every one. The sample lists approximately 13,000 clones; 90% were seen once. The sequencing used CD8+ T cells from peripheral blood mononuclear cells, collected after pregnancy. The genes are TRBV10-3 and TRBJ1-2, with D possibly being TRBD1 (5 bases). The TCR sequence derives from a female donor in good health, enrolled as a control in a pregnancy study. The DNA of the CDR3 is TGTGCCATCAGCGGTAGTTTTAGGGGCTCTAACTATGGCTACACCTTC. Its protein is CAISGSFRGSNYGYTF.